This T cell receptor beta chain was sequenced during a study of cytomegalovirus exposure and HLA in healthy donors. The V end lost 1 base, the J end lost 1 base, and 8 bases lay between the germline ends. Germline values: CDR1 SGHTA, CDR2 FQGNSA. The CDR3 runs to 15 residues. PCR involved 60 Vbeta and 13 Jbeta primers. Sequenced by immunoSEQ multiplex PCR; TCRdb stores in-frame clones only, minus some. Among some 160,000 clones listed, 79% were seen once. The chain recombines TRBV7-2 with TRBJ1-3; D is undetermined. The TCR comes from a middle-aged woman in good health and CMV-seronegative. Source material: PBMCs. The CDR3 bases are TGTGCCAGCAGCTTAGTAGCGGTGTCTGGAAACACCATATATTTT. Translating gives CASSLVAVSGNTIYF.